This is a list of T cell receptor beta chains from one sample in a study of tumor-infiltrating lymphocytes in primary liver carcinoma. MiXCR, applied by TCRdb to the multiplex PCR reads, yields one record per CDR3 protein. The data show nearly 200,000 distinct CDR3 sequences, roughly two thirds seen once. Sequencing was performed on peripheral blood. The receptors shown here come from a woman in her sixties with primary liver carcinoma and hepatitis B virus infection. Each CDR3 is given with its conserved first and last residue. Fields, in order: D gene, clone size, V gene, J gene, CDR3 DNA, CDR3 protein. D genes are given only for firm matches. Clone size, where shown, is once, few, many, or a class for clones that have expanded.

D: -
size: few
V: TRBV28
J: TRBJ2-1
DNA: TGTGCCAGCAGCCACCCGAGGACGTCTTCATATGAGCAGTTCTTC
CDR3: CASSHPRTSSYEQFF

D: -
size: many
V: TRBV11-3
J: TRBJ2-1
DNA: TGTGCCAGCAGCTTGGGCTCGGGGCGGGGAGACTACAATGAGCAGTTCTTC
CDR3: CASSLGSGRGDYNEQFF

D: -
size: -
V: TRBV7-9
J: TRBJ2-1
DNA: TGTGCCAGCAGGGGCCATTTTAGCGGCGACAATGAGCAGTTCTTC
CDR3: CASRGHFSGDNEQFF

D: TRBD2
size: many
V: TRBV4-1
J: TRBJ2-5
DNA: TGCGCCAGCAGCTCTGGGAGCGGGAGGACAGGGACCCAGTACTTC
CDR3: CASSSGSGRTGTQYF

D: TRBD1
size: -
V: TRBV12-3/TRBV12-4
J: TRBJ1-6
DNA: TGTGGCAGCAGTTTGGACAGGGCGAGCTCCTATAATTCACCCCTCCACTTT
CDR3: CGSSLDRASSYNSPLHF

D: -
size: -
V: TRBV11-3
J: TRBJ2-1
DNA: TGTGCCTACAGCTTGGCAGCGGCTGCACGGGGTGAGCAGTTCTTC
CDR3: CAYSLAAAARGEQFF

D: TRBD1
size: -
V: TRBV7-9
J: TRBJ2-7
DNA: TGTGCCAGCAGCCCGTGGACAGGGGCCGAGCAGTACTTC
CDR3: CASSPWTGAEQYF

D: -
size: many
V: TRBV4-1
J: TRBJ1-3
DNA: TGCGCCAGCAGCCCCGTGGACAGCGGCTCTGGAAACACCATATATTTT
CDR3: CASSPVDSGSGNTIYF

D: -
size: once
V: TRBV9
J: TRBJ1-5
DNA: TGTGCCAGCAGCCCGAGGCAAGCGCCCAATCAGCCCCAGCATTTT
CDR3: CASSPRQAPNQPQHF

D: TRBD2
size: many
V: TRBV12-3/TRBV12-4
J: TRBJ2-5
DNA: TGTGCCAGCAGTTCCTTTGCGGGAGGGGGGGAGACCCAGTACTTC
CDR3: CASSSFAGGGETQYF

D: -
size: -
V: TRBV4-1
J: TRBJ1-2
DNA: TGCGCCAGCAGCCAAGAACCCCTCCGGCCTTATGGCTACACCTTC
CDR3: CASSQEPLRPYGYTF

D: TRBD1
size: many
V: TRBV4-2
J: TRBJ2-7
DNA: TGTGCCAGCAGCCAACCCGGGACAGGGACCTACGAGCAGTACTTC
CDR3: CASSQPGTGTYEQYF

D: -
size: -
V: TRBV7-3
J: TRBJ1-5
DNA: TGTGCCAGCAGCTTAACGAGTCAGCCGGGTCAGCTCCAGCATTTT
CDR3: CASSLTSQPGQLQHF

D: TRBD2
size: -
V: TRBV12-3/TRBV12-4
J: TRBJ2-3
DNA: TGTGCCAGCAGTTTTAGCGGGAGGGCCAACACAGATACGCAGTATTTT
CDR3: CASSFSGRANTDTQYF

D: TRBD2
size: few
V: TRBV30
J: TRBJ2-1
DNA: TGTGCCTGGAGTCCCAGCGGGAACAATGAGCAGTTCTTC
CDR3: CAWSPSGNNEQFF

D: -
size: many
V: TRBV4-2
J: TRBJ1-3
DNA: TGTGCCAGCAGCCAGGGGGCGGTCTCTGGAAACACCATATATTTT
CDR3: CASSQGAVSGNTIYF

D: TRBD2
size: few
V: TRBV28
J: TRBJ2-3
DNA: TGTGCCAGCAGCACTAGCGGGCCCGGGAGTTTTGCGCAGTATTTT
CDR3: CASSTSGPGSFAQYF

D: -
size: -
V: TRBV7-9
J: TRBJ2-6
DNA: TGTGCCAGCAGATCCCCCTCTGGGGCCAACGTCCTGACTTTC
CDR3: CASRSPSGANVLTF

D: TRBD2
size: -
V: TRBV7-8
J: TRBJ2-4
DNA: TGTGCCAGCAGCCCGACTAGCGGGACGAAGACTCAGTACTTC
CDR3: CASSPTSGTKTQYF

D: TRBD2
size: -
V: TRBV11-2
J: TRBJ2-7
DNA: TGTGCATGCAGCTACGGCGGGAGGACCTCGGGAAGTGAGCAGTACTTC
CDR3: CACSYGGRTSGSEQYF

D: -
size: many
V: TRBV6-1
J: TRBJ1-1
DNA: TGTGCCAGCAGTGGTAACTCCTGGGGCACTGAAGCTTTCTTT
CDR3: CASSGNSWGTEAFF

D: TRBD1
size: -
V: TRBV4-2
J: TRBJ2-1
DNA: TGTGCCAGCAGCCGCACAGGGGCCATTGAGCACTTCTTT
CDR3: CASSRTGAIEHFF

D: -
size: -
V: TRBV29-1
J: TRBJ2-7
DNA: TGCAGCGTCCTAAGGGGCGGTGGCGAGCGGTACTTC
CDR3: CSVLRGGGERYF